The present TCR beta chain was sequenced within a study of blood T cell repertoires in COVID-19. Study information: Researchers got acute and convalescent COVID-19 samples from the United States, Italy and Spain. T cells, B-cell-depleted T cells, or PBMCs provided the cDNA or gDNA that served as material.

As for this clone: The sample has other DNA sequences that encode this CDR3 too.

The authors' processing: How many nucleated cells were present was estimated from reference gene primer amplification. Using immunoSEQ multiplex PCR, the repertoire was profiled, and TCRdb retains in-frame clones only, with some absent. V and J calls plus clone size are reproduced from that table; the DNA served to infer D and trimming. The sample shows roughly 350,000 clones, about 90% of them seen only once. Sequencing was carried out using peripheral blood. This sequence originates from a young woman who had recovered from COVID-19.

The DNA for the CDR3 is TGTGCCAGCAGCTTGGGGGACAGGGGGAACACTGAAGCTTTCTTT. The encoded protein is CASSLGDRGNTEAFF. The chain combines TRBV7-2 with TRBJ1-1, with 10 bases aligning to TRBD1. CDR1 is SGHTA, CDR2 FQGNSA, per germline. Trimming took 3 bases from V and 1 from J; bases not matched to a gene: 2. CDR3 length: 15 amino acids. The full variable domain, completed using reference TRBV7-2 and TRBJ1-1, is GAGVSQSPSNKVTEKGKDVELRCDPISGHTALYWYRQSLGQGLEFLIYFQGNSAPDKSGLPSDRFSAERTGGSVSTLTIQRTQQEDSAVYLCASSLGDRGNTEAFFGQGTRLTVV.